One T cell receptor (beta chain) is described in this entry. Its specific antigen is unknown. Nothing much larger sits one base from this clone, and base qualities are not available. The record originates from a study of blood T cells in healthy people across ages (dated by TCRdb to 2015 to 2017). Regarding the complete study: In model experiments, template switching captured about one uniquely barcoded TCR beta cDNA molecule for every two T cells. To track age-related changes in TCR beta repertoire diversity, the study relied on deep sequencing normalized with unique cDNA molecular identifiers. The donors were split into four age groups: young (average 16 years), middle-aged (39), aged (approximately 59) and long-lived (about 74). To avoid experimental bias, donors of different ages were randomly spread across the sequencing lanes. The study analyzed two additional independent replicas of 1 million unique cDNA reads from the same blood draw for two donors, one aged 18 to 30 and one aged 80 or older.

Systemically healthy Caucasian individuals from Russia, 39 in total and aged about 6 to 100 years, were included as donors. Each donor gave roughly 9.5 milliliters of peripheral blood, collected into EDTA-treated Vacutainer tubes. Ficoll-Paque density-gradient centrifugation was used to isolate PBMCs, with at least 7 million per sample. Trizol reagent was used to extract total RNA from the PBMCs, yielding at least 5 micrograms per sample. For every donor, flow cytometry on a PBMC aliquot measured the percentage of naive CD45RAhigh/CD27high T cells. Study-level results and caveats: Total diversity estimates from one million sequenced T cells were considered lower bounds and underestimates. The percentage of naive T cells measured by flow cytometry correlated strongly with observed TCR beta diversity. Because donor CMV infection status was unknown, age-related changes in expanded clonotypes were potentially confounded. Observed TCR beta diversity per million T cells fell roughly linearly with age, and a significant reduction was already apparent by age roughly 40. Because profiling used bulk unsorted PBMCs, naive and antigen-experienced compartments could not be compared conclusively. Compared with the aged group, the long-lived group had more naive CD4+ T cells, fewer expanded clones and increased TCR diversity, a pattern suggesting age selection.

From its cysteine to its phenylalanine, the CDR3 spans 13 amino acids. Solely the CDR3 DNA is kept, with 39 bases framed from the first base. Trimming removed 5 bases from V and 6 bases from J, leaving 14 bases between the germline ends. Via the germline V gene, CDR1 is KGHSH and CDR2 LQKENI. Library preparation was by 5' RACE. Sequencing used an Illumina HiSeq 2500. The second PCR ran for roughly 7 to 11 cycles and used a J-beta primer mix along with a sample-barcoded 5' primer. Each TCR beta cDNA molecule received a unique molecular identifier from a template-switch 5' adaptor carrying 12 random nucleotides. Each sample yielded at least 3 million CDR3-containing paired-end reads. First-strand cDNA synthesis was performed from all RNA using the Mint cDNA synthesis kit, with priming by a TRBC-specific oligonucleotide. Following uracil-DNA glycosylase treatment, all cDNA underwent a first 18-cycle PCR with the universal primers M1SS and BC2_uni_R. Turning to the authors' computational methods: For normalization, 1 million high-quality reads were randomly selected from each sample, with every read carrying a distinct molecular identifier. Instead of being binned into consensus sequences, reads that shared molecular identifiers were thrown out. CDR3 identification, clonotype clustering and error correction used MiTCR with a Q25 quality threshold and the strictest error-elimination algorithm. A nonparametric unseen species model with Euler transformation was used to estimate a lower bound on total TCR beta diversity. TCRdb trimmed the raw reads at Q25, called clones with MiXCR and kept productive beta chains. Every CDR3 protein is listed once, alongside the most common genes and DNA of its rows. These V and J calls rely on TCRdb rather than the paper's analysis. The sample table holds 910,000 or so distinct CDR3 sequences, of which roughly half were seen once. The ten largest clones capture 20% to 25% of the sample.

The receptor chain draws on TRBV18 and TRBJ2-7; no D gene can be assigned with confidence. Sequencing input: blood. The sequence came from a woman aged 55 to 70 in good health. The CDR3 region: CASSIGLDGEQYF. Read as DNA, the sequence is TGTGCCAGCTCAATCGGATTGGATGGCGAGCAGTACTTC.